This T cell receptor beta chain emerged from a study of blood T cell repertoires in COVID-19. The V gene lost 3 bases and the J gene lost 4 bases, with 15 bases spanning the gap. The CDR3 consists of 15 residues. The germline gives CDR1 LNHDA, CDR2 SQIVND (reference sequence). Original processing notes: Quantification of nucleated cells was approximated via reference gene primer amplification. Some clones are missing from TCRdb's copy, which holds only in-frame ones; the method was immunoSEQ multiplex PCR. The V and J calls and the clone size are those of that table, but D and trimming were determined from the DNA. The sample lists approximately 150,000 clones; 65% to 85% were seen once.

This TCR derives from a man between 60 and 75 years old with active or convalescent COVID-19. The sequenced sample consisted of peripheral blood. The chain joins TRBV19 to TRBJ1-1; D may be TRBD1 (5 bases). CDR3 bases: TGTGCCAGTAGTATCAACGGGGGATGGAGCACTGAAGCTTTCTTT. The encoded protein is CASSINGGWSTEAFF.